The clone carrying this T cell receptor beta chain was observed once. Antigen specificity is unknown. This sample is part of a study of cytomegalovirus exposure and HLA in healthy donors. Study findings and constraints: In a later analysis, an Asian-associated ancestry cluster reportedly showed fewer N-insertions than the 666-donor mean. As a later analysis showed, several of the most significant clusters appeared to be linked to common viral pathogens.

Per the germline V gene, CDR1 is SEHNR and CDR2 is FQNEAQ (reference sequence). J lost 5 bases, V lost 2 bases, and 2 bases had no gene match. The CDR3 length is 14 residues. Use of 60 Vbeta and 13 Jbeta primers characterized the PCR. The assay was immunoSEQ multiplex PCR, and TCRdb's table has in-frame clones only and misses some. The sample holds about 82,000 clones; 70% to 75% are singletons and the top ten take around 6.4%. Each donor's status was that of a healthy bone marrow donor. This receptor was identified in a woman between 45 and 60 years old in good health and CMV-seropositive. The chain recombines TRBV7-9 with TRBJ2-3; 9 bases fit TRBD1. The source material was PBMCs. In nucleotides, the CDR3 is TGTGCCAGCAGCTTAAGGACAGGGGTAGATACGCAGTATTTT. This gives the protein CASSLRTGVDTQYF.